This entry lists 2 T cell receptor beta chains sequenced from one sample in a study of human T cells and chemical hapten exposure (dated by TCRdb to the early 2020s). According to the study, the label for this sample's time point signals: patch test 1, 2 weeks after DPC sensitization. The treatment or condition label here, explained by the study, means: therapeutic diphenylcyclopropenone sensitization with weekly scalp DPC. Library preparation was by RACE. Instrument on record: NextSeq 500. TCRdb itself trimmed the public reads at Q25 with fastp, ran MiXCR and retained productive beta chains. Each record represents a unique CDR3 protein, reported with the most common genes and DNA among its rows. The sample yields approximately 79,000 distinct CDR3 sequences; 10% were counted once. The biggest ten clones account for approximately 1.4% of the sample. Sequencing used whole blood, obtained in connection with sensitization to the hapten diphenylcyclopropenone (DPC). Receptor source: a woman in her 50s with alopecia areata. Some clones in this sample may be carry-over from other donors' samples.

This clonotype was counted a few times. CDR3: CASSLSAVAGVADTQYF. CDR3 bases: TGTGCCAGCAGTTTATCGGCGGTAGCGGGAGTTGCAGATACGCAGTATTTT. The chain joins TRBV12-3 or TRBV12-4 to TRBJ2-3; TRBD2 aligns across 9 bases. V lost 2 bases to trimming and J lost 4 bases; unmatched junction nucleotides: 10. There are 17 residues in the CDR3.

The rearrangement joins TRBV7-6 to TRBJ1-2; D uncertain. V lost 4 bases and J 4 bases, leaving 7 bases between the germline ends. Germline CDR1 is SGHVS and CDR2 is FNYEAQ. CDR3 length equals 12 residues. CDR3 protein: CASSSGIYGYTF. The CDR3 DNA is TGTGCCAGCAGCTCCGGAATCTATGGCTACACCTTC.